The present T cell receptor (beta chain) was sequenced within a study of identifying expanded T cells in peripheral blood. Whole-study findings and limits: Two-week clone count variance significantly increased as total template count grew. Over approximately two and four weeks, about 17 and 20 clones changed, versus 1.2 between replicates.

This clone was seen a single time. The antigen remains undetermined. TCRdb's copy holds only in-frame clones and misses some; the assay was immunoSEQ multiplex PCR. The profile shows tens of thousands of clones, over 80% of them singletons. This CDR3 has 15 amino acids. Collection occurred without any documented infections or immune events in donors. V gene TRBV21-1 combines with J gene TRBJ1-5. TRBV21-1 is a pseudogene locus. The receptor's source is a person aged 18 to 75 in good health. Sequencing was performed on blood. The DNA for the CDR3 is TGTGCCAGCAGCAATGGGGGAAATAGCAATCAGCCCCAGCATTTT. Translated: CASSNGGNSNQPQHF.